This entry describes one T cell receptor (beta chain). Its target is unknown. Trimming pared 3 bases from V and 8 bases from J, leaving 10 bases between. The CDR3 spans 12 residues. The data were taken from a study of T cell responses to AZD1222 COVID-19 vaccine. Study-wide results and caveats: White British people made up most donors, females outnumbered males, and clonal diversity was possibly underestimated.

Data came from immunoSEQ multiplex PCR; TCRdb stores just in-frame clones and leaves some out. This table holds approximately 97,000 clones, 84% found once. The rearrangement links TRBV12-3 or TRBV12-4 to TRBJ1-1, with D unclear. This sequence was found in an adult in good health. The sample consisted of peripheral blood, taken on day 0 of AZD1222 vaccination. This chain's CDR3 is CASSFEVSEAFF. CDR3 nucleotides: TGTGCCAGCAGTTTTGAGGTGAGCGAAGCTTTCTTT.